This T cell receptor (beta chain) was sequenced during a study of T cells after posttransplantation cyclophosphamide. Whole-study findings and limits: Tissue-infiltrating T cells from skin or gut overlapped little with blood T cells.

The CDR3 runs 16 residues. Per the germline V gene, CDR1 is MNHNS and CDR2 is SASEGT. The junction had 6 bases not matched to a gene; V was cut back by 2 bases and J by 5 bases. A marrow graft followed busulfan-fludarabine conditioning, with cyclophosphamide on days +3 and +4. Assay used: immunoSEQ multiplex PCR; TCRdb lists only in-frame clones, some missing. The data list approximately 13,000 clones, none observed once; about 24% falls to the top ten. Many counts were recorded for this clone. Its matching antigen is unknown. The sample was PBMCs, taken after allogeneic stem cell transplant with posttransplant cyclophosphamide. This TCR was recovered from a female patient aged 40-50 years who received an allogeneic stem cell transplant from an unrelated donor, was CMV-positive, and had acute GVHD only. Part of the T cells may come from the graft donor. The V gene is TRBV6-1, the J gene TRBJ2-3, with 11 bases identical to TRBD2. The CDR3 protein is CASSETRLAGGDTQYF. CDR3 in DNA: TGTGCCAGCAGTGAAACAAGGCTAGCGGGGGGAGATACGCAGTATTTT.